What follows is one T cell receptor beta chain and its context. Its target is unknown. CDR1 is MDHEN, CDR2 SYDVKM, per germline. The CDR3 is made up of 13 amino acids. The V gene lost 2 bases and the J gene lost 1 base, with 5 bases spanning the gap. This sample was included in a study of T cell responses to AZD1222 COVID-19 vaccine. General observations from the study: Spike as a whole was targeted by vaccine-associated CD4 TCRs, dominant at 160-218 and 743-854.

Produced via immunoSEQ multiplex PCR; TCRdb's table is partial and in-frame only. The repertoire includes 85,000 to 120,000 clones, approximately 81% of them detected once, and 15% to 20% sits in the top ten. The TCR originated in an adult in good health. The specimen was peripheral blood, collected on day 0 of AZD1222 vaccination. This chain joins TRBV28 and TRBJ2-5; no clear D. CDR3 loop: CASSLLVQETQYF. CDR3 in DNA: TGTGCCAGCAGTTTACTAGTCCAAGAGACCCAGTACTTC. The complete variable domain, with remaining parts taken from reference TRBV28 and TRBJ2-5, reads DVKVTQSSRYLVKRTGEKVFLECVQDMDHENMFWYRQDPGLGLRLIYFSYDVKMKEKGDIPEGYSVSREKKERFSLILESASTNQTSMYLCASSLLVQETQYFGPGTRLLVL.